Listed below are T cell receptor beta chains from one sample, sequenced in a study of cytomegalovirus exposure and HLA in healthy donors. Method: immunoSEQ multiplex PCR; TCRdb's copy keeps in-frame clones and lacks some. The sample carries 150,000 to 200,000 clones, approximately 77% recorded once. Sample: PBMCs. These TCRs come from a male donor in good health and CMV-seropositive. The CDR3 runs from the conserved cysteine through the conserved F or W.

J: NA
V: TRBV6-1
CDR3: CASRQSGEQYF

J: TRBJ1-1
V: TRBV25-1
CDR3: CASRGLGGSTEAFF

J: TRBJ1-5
V: TRBV27
CDR3: CASSSSYSNQPQHF

J: TRBJ2-3
V: TRBV18
CDR3: CASSLTSTDTQYF

J: TRBJ1-2
V: TRBV27
CDR3: CASSLTGGYGYTF

J: TRBJ1-4
V: TRBV5-1
CDR3: CASDLAGSYEKLFF

J: TRBJ1-1
V: TRBV5-8
CDR3: CASRAENTEAFF

J: TRBJ1-2
V: TRBV2
CDR3: CASSLTGGGYGYTF

J: TRBJ2-2
V: TRBV4-2
CDR3: CASSQPSSGGASGELFF

J: TRBJ2-7
V: TRBV6-5
CDR3: CASEEPTGGRVEQYF

J: TRBJ1-1
V: TRBV6-5
CDR3: CASSFRTGESAEAFF

J: TRBJ1-2
V: TRBV30
CDR3: CAWSSQGALGGYTF

J: TRBJ1-5
V: TRBV9
CDR3: CASSVAGQGNQPQHF

J: TRBJ1-3
V: TRBV19
CDR3: CASTPSGNTIYF

J: TRBJ2-1
V: TRBV10-3
CDR3: CAISEKRGAYNEQFF

J: TRBJ2-1
V: TRBV4-1
CDR3: CASSQEKRTGGGVSARERFF

J: TRBJ2-7
V: TRBV6-5
CDR3: CASSRTALSYEQYF

J: TRBJ2-7
V: TRBV11-3
CDR3: CASSLGGPGLDEQYF

J: TRBJ2-5
V: TRBV10-1
CDR3: CASSEPGQEETQYF

J: TRBJ2-2
V: TRBV7-6
CDR3: CASSFSLAGAYTGELFF

J: TRBJ1-1
V: TRBV18
CDR3: CASSPPGVSSTEAFF

J: TRBJ2-1
V: TRBV29-1
CDR3: CSVEQSNNEQFF

J: TRBJ2-1
V: TRBV7-9
CDR3: CASSPGQGRYNEQFF

J: TRBJ1-1
V: TRBV11-2
CDR3: CASSLGAELLMNTEAFF

J: TRBJ1-3
V: TRBV11-2
CDR3: CASSPSGNTIYF

J: TRBJ1-5
V: TRBV4-1
CDR3: CASSPRWATTQPQHF

J: TRBJ2-1
V: TRBV11-3
CDR3: CASSPAREMFNEQFF

J: TRBJ2-1
V: TRBV2
CDR3: CASSEETRFYNEQFF

J: TRBJ2-7
V: TRBV2
CDR3: CASPETNLTGEQYF

J: TRBJ2-5
V: TRBV27
CDR3: CASSLGGAGGTQYF

J: TRBJ2-5
V: TRBV30
CDR3: CAWNPGVGTQETQYF

J: TRBJ1-2
V: TRBV6-5
CDR3: CATQTQQGRYGYTF

J: TRBJ2-3
V: TRBV6-1
CDR3: CASSEGATDTQYF

J: TRBJ1-2
V: TRBV6-1
CDR3: CASLKTENYGYTF

J: TRBJ2-1
V: TRBV6-5
CDR3: CASREIASRGEQFF

J: TRBJ1-4
V: TRBV27
CDR3: CASSSSNLQGVSATNEKLFF

J: TRBJ2-3
V: TRBV6-5
CDR3: CASSLAGGDTDTQYF

J: TRBJ2-1
V: TRBV9
CDR3: CASSVLGGGEQFF

J: TRBJ1-5
V: TRBV28
CDR3: CASKAEGASNQPQHF

J: TRBJ1-1
V: TRBV5-1
CDR3: CASSLAPGQDEAFF

J: TRBJ2-3
V: TRBV7-3
CDR3: CASSLTGGGKDTQYF

J: TRBJ1-1
V: TRBV4-1
CDR3: CASSRHMNTEAFF

J: TRBJ1-5
V: TRBV2
CDR3: CASSKRTDRNQPQHF

J: TRBJ2-3
V: TRBV6-6
CDR3: CASRTDRGLTDTQYF

J: TRBJ2-2
V: TRBV5-1
CDR3: CASSRMGQGVGNTGELFF

J: TRBJ2-7
V: TRBV6-5
CDR3: CASSFNTGTYEQYF

J: TRBJ2-3
V: TRBV7-6
CDR3: CASSLGVSTDTQYF

J: TRBJ2-7
V: TRBV5-6
CDR3: CASSGDFNYEQYF

J: TRBJ2-1
V: TRBV5-6
CDR3: CASSLAPGYNNEQFF

J: TRBJ1-6
V: TRBV5-1
CDR3: CASSVGTGFSPLHF

J: TRBJ2-1
V: TRBV7-8
CDR3: CASSLAGGMSEQFF

J: TRBJ1-1
V: TRBV11-2
CDR3: CASSLGGLNTEAFF

J: TRBJ1-1
V: TRBV10-1
CDR3: CASRQELNTEAFF

J: TRBJ1-2
V: TRBV5-1
CDR3: CASSLDRANYGYTF

J: TRBJ2-3
V: TRBV9
CDR3: CASSVGGLESDTQYF

J: TRBJ1-2
V: TRBV5-5
CDR3: CASSPVGQGVYGYTF